The 19 T cell receptor beta chains below all came from one sample that was sequenced in a study of blood T cell repertoires in COVID-19. Here immunoSEQ multiplex PCR was the method, and the copy in TCRdb shows in-frame clones only, minus some. Here the sample spans 140,000 or so clones, 88% being singletons. Source material: peripheral blood. These receptors were taken from a human donor with COVID-19, enrolled during active disease. The donor label of this sample is uncertain.

This CDR3 reads CSAGGANTGELFF. The CDR3 DNA reads as TGCAGCGCTGGGGGGGCGAACACCGGGGAGCTGTTTTTT. J is TRBJ2-2 and V is TRBV29-1; 7 bases match TRBD2. This CDR3 comprises 13 residues. J lost 0 bases, V lost 7 bases, and 2 bases had no gene match. Germline V gene lookup returns CDR1 SQVTM and CDR2 ANQGSEA.

Comments on this clone: The sample has other DNA sequences that encode this CDR3 too. The CDR3, as DNA: TGCGCCAGCAGCTCTACAGGTAACACTGAAGCTTTCTTT. It codes for CASSSTGNTEAFF. The V call is TRBV5-1, the J call TRBJ1-1, with a possible D match to TRBD1 (5 bases). Germline V gives CDR1 SGHRS, CDR2 YFSETQ. The CDR3 is made up of 13 amino acids. V lost 3 bases to trimming and J lost 2 bases, with 8 bases between them.

This sequence joins TRBV13 and TRBJ1-1; D not resolved. Per the germline V gene, CDR1 is PRHDT and CDR2 is FYEKMQ (reference sequence). The V end was cut by 0 bases, the J end by 6 bases, with 8 bases between. This CDR3 region has 13 residues. The CDR3 DNA is TGTGCCAGCAGCTTAGGCCTCGGGGCTGAAGCTTTCTTT. Translated, it gives CASSLGLGAEAFF.

This chain joins TRBV19 and TRBJ1-1; 7 bases agree with TRBD1. Trimming removed 7 bases from V and 2 bases from J; junction bases left unmatched: 13. Germline CDR1 LNHDA, CDR2 SQIVND (reference sequence). This CDR3 is built from 16 residues. CDR3 protein: CASIGGRTDLNTEAFF. In DNA, the CDR3 is TGTGCCAGTATAGGGGGCCGCACCGATCTAAACACTGAAGCTTTCTTT.

The rearrangement links TRBV2 to TRBJ1-5, with D possibly TRBD1 on 6 matching bases. This CDR3 has 15 amino acids. Trimming took off 6 bases at V and 1 base at J, with 13 bases between the two ends. Germline V gene lookup returns CDR1 SNHLY and CDR2 FYNNEI. The CDR3 protein is CASSAQGLSNQPQHF. CDR3 DNA: TGTGCCAGCAGCGCACAGGGCTTAAGCAATCAGCCCCAGCATTTT.

The V call is TRBV6-5, the J call TRBJ1-2; D is possibly TRBD1 (6 bases). Trimming pared 4 bases from V and 0 bases from J, leaving 9 bases between. The germline V gene encodes CDR1 MNHEY and CDR2 SVGAGI. The CDR3 contains 14 residues. The CDR3 bases are TGTGCCAGCAGTTTACGACAGGCTAACTATGGCTACACCTTC. This codes for CASSLRQANYGYTF.

This clone was seen just once. CDR3 residues: CASSPKPQGNYGYTF. The CDR3 DNA reads TGTGCCAGCAGCCCTAAACCCCAGGGTAACTATGGCTACACCTTC. V is TRBV3-1 (or the pseudogene TRBV3-2) and J is TRBJ1-2; D might be TRBD1 (5 bases). The CDR3 is 15 amino acids. The V gene lost 4 bases and the J gene lost 1 base, with 13 bases spanning the gap. The germline V gene has CDR1 LGHDT and CDR2 YNNKEL (reference sequence).

The chain recombines TRBV5-1 with TRBJ2-7; possibly TRBD1 for D (6 bases). In germline, CDR1 is SGHRS, CDR2 YFSETQ. With 2 bases removed from V and 0 bases from J, the gap between germline ends came to 12 bases. CDR3 length equals 15 residues. The CDR3 sequence: CASSFPDRTSYEQYF. The CDR3 region has the DNA TGCGCCAGCAGCTTTCCGGACAGAACCTCCTACGAGCAGTACTTC.

The genes are TRBV2 and TRBJ2-7; 10 nucleotides agree with TRBD2. CDR3 length: 13 residues. The V gene's germline CDR1 is SNHLY and CDR2 FYNNEI. Germline trimming cut 7 bases from V and 5 bases from J; bases unmatched to any gene: 5. This CDR3 reads CASNSGRTNEQYF. The CDR3 DNA reads as TGTGCCAGCAATAGCGGGAGGACGAACGAGCAGTACTTC.

The chain joins TRBV5-1 to TRBJ2-7; 8 bases are a match to TRBD2. Unmatched junction bases numbered 1, after V lost 4 bases and J lost 4 bases. The CDR3 runs 12 residues. The germline gives CDR1 SGHRS, CDR2 YFSETQ. CDR3 sequence: CASSRGGYEQYF. Written as DNA, the CDR3 is TGCGCCAGCAGCCGGGGGGGATACGAGCAGTACTTC.

J is TRBJ1-5 and V is TRBV19, with a tentative D call TRBD1 (6 bases). In germline, CDR1 is LNHDA, CDR2 SQIVND (reference sequence). Trimming pared 5 bases from V and 3 bases from J, leaving 8 bases between. The CDR3 spans 13 residues. DNA for the CDR3: TGTGCCAGTAGTGGGGACAACAATCAGCCCCAGCATTTT. It translates to CASSGDNNQPQHF. Full variable domain (outside the CDR3, taken from reference TRBV19 and TRBJ1-5): DGGITQSPKYLFRKEGQNVTLSCEQNLNHDAMYWYRQDPGQGLRLIYYSQIVNDFQKGDIAEGYSVSREKKESFPLTVTSAQKNPTAFYLCASSGDNNQPQHFGDGTRLSIL.

This clone came up a few times. The rearrangement uses TRBV6-5 and TRBJ2-1; 10 bases align to TRBD1. The CDR3 sequence is 15 residues long. Looked up from germline, CDR1 is MNHEY and CDR2 is SVGAGI. The junction had 8 bases not matched to a gene; V was cut back by 6 bases and J by 6 bases. CDR3 sequence: CASSLSGTGANEQFF. The CDR3 coding sequence is TGTGCCAGCAGCCTTTCCGGGACAGGGGCCAATGAGCAGTTCTTC.

The genes are TRBV23-1 and TRBJ2-5; D may be TRBD1 (5 bases). TRBV23-1 is treated as an ORF (open reading frame) with a function not yet certain. V lost 1 base and J lost 5, with 11 bases in between. The CDR3 runs to 14 residues. The CDR3 here is CASSQCAGSETQYF. The CDR3 DNA sequence: TGCGCCAGCAGTCAATGCGCAGGGTCCGAGACCCAGTACTTC.

This chain joins TRBV27 and TRBJ2-1; TRBD1 is a possible D gene (6 bases). Germline CDR1 MNHEY, CDR2 SMNVEV (reference sequence). The CDR3 has 15 amino acids. V dropped 8 bases and J dropped 4 bases, with 18 bases sitting between them. CDR3 bases: TGTGCCAGCGGAGTCGACAGGCCTGTTTACAATGAGCAGTTCTTC. Translation: CASGVDRPVYNEQFF.

This chain links TRBV11-2 with TRBJ2-1, with 12 bases fitting TRBD2. In germline, CDR1 is SGHAT, CDR2 FQNNGV. The ends lost 0 bases at V and 4 bases at J; junction bases unmatched: 7. There are 18 residues in the CDR3. As DNA, the CDR3 is TGTGCCAGCAGCTTAGATTGGCTAGCGGGGGGGCGATACAATGAGCAGTTCTTC. Encoded protein: CASSLDWLAGGRYNEQFF.

The CDR3: CASSPVLAIRNEQYF. CDR3 DNA: TGTGCCAGCTCACCAGTTCTAGCGATTCGAAACGAGCAGTACTTC. This chain connects TRBV18 to TRBJ2-7, with a possible D match to TRBD2 (6 bases). CDR1 is KGHSH, CDR2 LQKENI, per germline. V dropped 2 bases and J dropped 5 bases, with 16 bases sitting between them. The CDR3 covers 15 residues.

J is TRBJ1-4 and V is TRBV9; D may be TRBD1 (5 bases). Trimming cost V 3 bases and J 7 bases, with 16 bases left between them. The CDR3 loop spans 15 amino acids. The germline CDR1 and CDR2 sequences are SGDLS and YYNGEE. The CDR3, as DNA: TGTGCCAGCAGCGATCCAGGGCGTAGAAGTGAAAAACTGTTTTTT. Encoded protein: CASSDPGRRSEKLFF.

This clone was seen just once. The rearrangement links TRBV11-3 to TRBJ2-7, with 7 nucleotides matching TRBD1. V dropped 10 bases and J dropped 7; count of bases not matched to a gene: 19. From germline, CDR1 is SGHNT and CDR2 YENEEA. CDR3 length: 15 residues. The CDR3 loop is CATQLRRDRATEQYF. CDR3 DNA: TGTGCCACCCAGCTTAGAAGAGACAGGGCCACGGAGCAGTACTTC.

This chain uses TRBV4-2 with TRBJ1-2; D remains unclear. The CDR3 is 13 residues long. Germline-derived CDR1 and CDR2 are LGHNA and YNFKEQ. V lost 4 bases and J lost 4, with 10 bases in between. The DNA of the CDR3 is TGTGCCAGCAGCCCTGGGCAGTCCTATGGCTACACCTTC. Protein: CASSPGQSYGYTF.